The 20 T cell receptor beta chains given below trace back to one sample, sequenced in a study of blood T cell repertoires in COVID-19. TCRdb keeps only in-frame clones here, not all; method: immunoSEQ multiplex PCR. The sample has 200,000 to 250,000 clones, around 80% seen once; the top ten hold over 7%. Sample: peripheral blood. The receptors were sampled from a woman in her sixties or seventies with acute or convalescent COVID-19.

This chain links TRBV6-5 with TRBJ2-7; 8 positions agree with TRBD1. The germline V gene has CDR1 MNHEY and CDR2 SVGAGI. The CDR3 runs 14 residues. Unmatched junction bases numbered 7, after V lost 6 bases and J lost 3 bases. The CDR3 sequence is CASRPGQDNYEQYV. The CDR3 bases are TGTGCCAGCAGACCGGGACAGGACAACTACGAGCAGTACGTC.

The chain links TRBV5-1 to TRBJ1-2; tentatively, D is TRBD1 (6 bases). V was pared by 5 bases and J by 4 bases, with 18 bases between. The CDR3 runs 15 residues. The germline CDR1 and CDR2 sequences are SGHRS and YFSETQ. The CDR3, as DNA: TGCGCCAGCAGACCGAGTCCAGGGGAGGGCTATGGCTACACCTTC. It translates to CASRPSPGEGYGYTF.

On this clone itself: The sample contains more than one DNA sequence encoding this CDR3. The rearrangement links TRBV29-1 to TRBJ2-5; D gene ambiguous. CDR1 SQVTM and CDR2 ANQGSEA come from the germline V gene. The CDR3 contains 11 residues. The V end lost 6 bases, the J end lost 5 bases, and 10 bases lay between the germline ends. The CDR3: CSVVPGETQYF. As DNA, the CDR3 is TGCAGCGTGGTCCCCGGGGAGACCCAGTACTTC.

V is TRBV5-4 and J is TRBJ1-1; 8 bases map to TRBD1. Germline lookup yields CDR1 SGHNT and CDR2 YYREEE (reference sequence). This CDR3 contains 15 residues. Trimming took 4 bases from V and 4 from J; bases not matched to a gene: 9. The CDR3 bases are TGTGCCAGCAGCCACCTGACAGGGGAGGGCACTGAAGCTTTCTTT. It yields the protein CASSHLTGEGTEAFF.

V is TRBV6-5 and J is TRBJ2-3; maybe TRBD2 (5 bases). CDR1 is MNHEY and CDR2 is SVGAGI in the germline V gene. V was shortened by 7 bases and J by 0 bases, with 11 bases between the two germline ends. The CDR3 is made up of 14 amino acids. The CDR3 spells CASMRRGSTDTQYF. CDR3 nucleotides: TGTGCCAGCATGCGCCGGGGTAGCACAGATACGCAGTATTTT.

The V gene is TRBV27, the J gene TRBJ2-2; 11 bases are shared with TRBD1. The J segment lost 1 base and the V segment lost 2 bases, leaving 6 bases of the junction unmatched. The CDR3 is 18 residues long. The germline gives CDR1 MNHEY, CDR2 SMNVEV (reference sequence). CDR3 DNA sequence: TGTGCCAGCAGTTTAAGGACAGGGGGCGTTCGGAACACCGGGGAGCTGTTTTTT. It is translated as CASSLRTGGVRNTGELFF.

The genes are TRBV7-2 and TRBJ2-7; D not certain. The germline V and J ends were trimmed by 1 base and 3 bases, with 13 bases remaining between them. This CDR3 is built from 15 residues. Germline values: CDR1 SGHTA, CDR2 FQGNSA. The CDR3 nucleotides read TGTGCCAGCAGCTTAGGATTCATGGAGCACTACGAGCAGTACTTC. Translation gives CASSLGFMEHYEQYF.

The chain is built from TRBV6-5 and TRBJ2-7; 9 positions agree with TRBD1. CDR1 is MNHEY, CDR2 SVGAGI, per germline. The CDR3 length is 13 residues. V dropped 6 bases and J dropped 7; count of bases not matched to a gene: 7. In DNA, the CDR3 is TGTGCCAGCAGGAGACGGGACAGGGATGAGCAGTACTTC. Translation: CASRRRDRDEQYF.

This chain links TRBV5-6 with TRBJ2-3, with D perhaps matching TRBD1 (5 bases). Germline V gene lookup returns CDR1 SGHDT and CDR2 YYEEEE. This CDR3 has 15 amino acids. V was shortened by 1 base and J by 1 base, with 10 bases between the two germline ends. CDR3 region: CASSLKGMGTDTQYF. The DNA of the CDR3 is TGTGCCAGCAGCTTGAAGGGGATGGGCACAGATACGCAGTATTTT.

The J gene is TRBJ1-3, the V gene TRBV9; 10 nucleotides align to TRBD1. The CDR3 is made up of 14 amino acids. V lost 3 bases, J lost 9 bases, and 6 bases stayed unmatched. Germline values: CDR1 SGDLS, CDR2 YYNGEE. The CDR3 loop is CASSAGTGETTIYF. In DNA form, the CDR3 reads TGTGCCAGCAGCGCCGGGACAGGGGAGACCACCATATATTTT.

The chain recombines TRBV7-2 with TRBJ2-7; 8 positions match TRBD2. The junction had 7 bases not matched to a gene; V was cut back by 3 bases and J by 0 bases. Germline CDR1 SGHTA, CDR2 FQGNSA. This CDR3 comprises 16 residues. CDR3: CASSFGGGPTSYEQYF. The CDR3 bases are TGTGCCAGCAGCTTCGGCGGGGGGCCGACCTCCTACGAGCAGTACTTC.

The rearrangement uses TRBV6-2 or TRBV6-3 and TRBJ2-5, with a tentative D call TRBD2 (6 bases). CDR1 and CDR2 (germline): MNHEY, SVGEGT. Trimming removed 5 bases from V and 4 bases from J, with 17 bases in between. This CDR3 is 15 amino acids long. The CDR3 DNA sequence: TGTGCCAGCAGTCCGACGACGTGGGGACTAGAGACCCAGTACTTC. Amino acids: CASSPTTWGLETQYF.

The rearrangement links TRBV7-3 to TRBJ1-1, with a possible D match to TRBD1 (6 bases). V lost 6 bases to trimming and J lost 2 bases, with 10 bases between them. The CDR3 spans 13 residues. CDR1 is SGHTA, CDR2 FQGTGA, per germline. CDR3 loop: CASSQQGNTEAFF. CDR3 bases: TGTGCCAGCAGTCAACAGGGAAACACTGAAGCTTTCTTT. The whole variable domain, remainder taken from reference TRBV7-3 and TRBJ1-1, is GAGVSQTPSNKVTEKGKYVELRCDPISGHTALYWYRQSLGQGPEFLIYFQGTGAADDSGLPNDRFFAVRPEGSVSTLKIQRTERGDSAVYLCASSQQGNTEAFFGQGTRLTVV.

In this sample, this clone turned up a few times. The chain recombines TRBV25-1 with TRBJ1-2, with 7 positions matching TRBD1. This CDR3 has 13 residues. V shed 6 bases, J shed 4 bases, and the junction held 5 bases outside the gene matches. The V gene's germline CDR1 is MGHDK and CDR2 SYGVNS. The CDR3 coding sequence is TGTGCCAGCAGCCCGGACAGGAGCTATGGCTACACCTTC. It specifies CASSPDRSYGYTF.

The rearrangement uses TRBV6-5 and TRBJ1-2, with D maybe TRBD1 (6 bases). Germline lookup yields CDR1 MNHEY and CDR2 SVGAGI. Trimming cost V 7 bases and J 8 bases, with 14 bases left between them. The CDR3 sequence is 12 residues long. The CDR3 spells CASKTGKAGYTF. As DNA, the CDR3 is TGTGCCAGCAAAACAGGGAAAGCCGGCTACACCTTC.

The chain has TRBV2 and TRBJ1-2; D call uncertain. The V end lost 6 bases, the J end lost 2 bases, and 13 bases lay between the germline ends. This CDR3 has 14 residues. Germline lookup yields CDR1 SNHLY and CDR2 FYNNEI. The CDR3 reads CASRTGGSNYGYTF. As DNA, the CDR3 is TGTGCCAGCAGGACGGGCGGGAGCAACTATGGCTACACCTTC.

V and J are TRBV9 and TRBJ2-2; 10 bases line up with TRBD2. CDR1 is SGDLS and CDR2 is YYNGEE in the germline V gene. CDR3 size: 16 residues. V was pared by 3 bases and J by 1 base, with 3 bases of the junction left unmatched. The CDR3, as DNA: TGTGCCAGCAGCGGAAGCGGGGGGGTGAACACCGGGGAGCTGTTTTTT. Its protein product is CASSGSGGVNTGELFF.

As concerns this clone: A read error may account for a junction end that differs from germline. The rearrangement uses TRBV5-5 and TRBJ1-5; D is possibly TRBD1 (6 bases). The CDR3 length is 14 residues. Germline-derived CDR1 and CDR2 are SGHKS and YYEKEE (reference sequence). CDR3 in amino acids: CASRLDSSNQPQHF. The CDR3 DNA reads TGTGCCAGCAGATTGGACAGCTCCAATCAGCCCCAGCATTTT.

The gene calls are TRBV12-3 or TRBV12-4 and TRBJ1-2; 9 bases are shared with TRBD1. CDR3 length equals 13 residues. V trimming: 2 bases; J trimming: 12 bases; junction bases outside the gene matches: 7. The chain's CDR3 is CASSLFGTGLNTF. CDR3 nucleotides: TGTGCCAGCAGTTTATTTGGGACAGGGCTAAACACCTTC.

This clone was seen a single time. The gene calls are TRBV21-1 and TRBJ1-2. TRBV21-1 counts as a pseudogene. The CDR3 extends over 16 amino acids. CDR3 nucleotides: TGTGCCAGCAGCAAGGACCGGGACGGGAGATACTATGGCTACACCTTC. As protein: CASSKDRDGRYYGYTF.